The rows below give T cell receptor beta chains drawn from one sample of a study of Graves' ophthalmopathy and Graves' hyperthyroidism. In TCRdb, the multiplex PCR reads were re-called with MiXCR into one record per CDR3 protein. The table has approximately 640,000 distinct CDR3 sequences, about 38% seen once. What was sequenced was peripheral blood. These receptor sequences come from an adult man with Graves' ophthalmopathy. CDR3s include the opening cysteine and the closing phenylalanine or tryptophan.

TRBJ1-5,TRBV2,CASRAGGQPQHF
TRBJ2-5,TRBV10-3,CASRSQGARETQYF
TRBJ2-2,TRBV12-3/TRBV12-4,CASSLGVAGTGELFF
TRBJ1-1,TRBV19,CASSMGGLTEAFF
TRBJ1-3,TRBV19,CASSRAGTGAGNTIYF
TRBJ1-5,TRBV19,CASTSGRGDQPQHF
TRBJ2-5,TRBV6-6,CASSYSRPGETQYF
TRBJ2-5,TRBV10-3,CAISAPGQGGQETQYF
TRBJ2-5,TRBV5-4,CASSPQEETQYF
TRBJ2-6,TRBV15,CATSRVAGAGGANVLTF
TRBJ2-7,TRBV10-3,CAIRGGYEQYF
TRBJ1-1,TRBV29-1,CSVYLGGLNTEAFF
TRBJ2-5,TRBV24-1,CATRDSGETQYF
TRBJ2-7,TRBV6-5,CASGVREQYF
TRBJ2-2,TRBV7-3,CASSLKRTGELFF
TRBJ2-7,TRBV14,CASSPANRGEQYF
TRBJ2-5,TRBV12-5,CASGRGQGNPQETQYF
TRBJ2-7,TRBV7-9,CASSPGAHEQYF
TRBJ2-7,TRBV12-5,CASGLVLGQSNYEQYF
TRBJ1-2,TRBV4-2,CASSQGAPNYGYTF
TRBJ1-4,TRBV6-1,CASSARQKNEKLFF
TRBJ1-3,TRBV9,CASSQQGYGNTIYF
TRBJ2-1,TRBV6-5,CASMRRISYNEQFF
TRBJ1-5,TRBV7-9,CASSISTGGLIQPQHF
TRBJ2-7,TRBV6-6,CASSSLAGAHEQYF
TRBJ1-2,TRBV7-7,CASSLKVGDYTF
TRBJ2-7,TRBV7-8,CASSNLAVIYEQYF
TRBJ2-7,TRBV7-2,CASSPAREENEQYF
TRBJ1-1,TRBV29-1,CSVVQGGTEAFF
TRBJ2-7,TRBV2,CASQTGTDYEQYF
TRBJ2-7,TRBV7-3,CASSRNTSSRDEQYF
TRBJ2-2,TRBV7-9,CASSLTRGPSGELFF